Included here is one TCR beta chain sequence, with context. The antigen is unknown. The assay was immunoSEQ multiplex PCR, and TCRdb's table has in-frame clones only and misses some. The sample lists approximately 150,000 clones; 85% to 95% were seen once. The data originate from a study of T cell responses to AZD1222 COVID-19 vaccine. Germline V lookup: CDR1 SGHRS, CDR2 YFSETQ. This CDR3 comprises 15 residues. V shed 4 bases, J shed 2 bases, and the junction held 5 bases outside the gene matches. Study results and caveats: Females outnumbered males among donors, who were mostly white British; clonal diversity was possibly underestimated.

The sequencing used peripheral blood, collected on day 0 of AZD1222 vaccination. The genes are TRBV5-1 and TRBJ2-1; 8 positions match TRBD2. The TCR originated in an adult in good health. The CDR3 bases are TGCGCCAGCAGCCTCACGGGACTAGCCTACAATGAGCAGTTCTTC. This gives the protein CASSLTGLAYNEQFF.